This record looks at one T cell receptor beta chain sequence and its context. Which antigen it targets is not known. No much larger clone exists at a distance of one base, and base qualities are not known. This sample stems from a study of cytomegalovirus exposure and HLA in healthy donors listed by TCRdb under 2017. In the study overall: According to a later analysis, one platform produced both the 110 or so validation repertoires and the approximately 600 repertoires of the first cohort. The study aimed to test whether signatures of past pathogen exposure could be identified by cataloging public T cell receptors. Along with the approximately 650-subject first cohort, a separate validation cohort of over a hundred different subjects was used. To predict cytomegalovirus infection status, the study combined high-throughput TCR immunosequencing, statistical association of individual TCRs with disease status, and machine learning.

The donors belonged to the validation cohort of around 130 subjects, which was separate from the 666-subject first cohort. General conclusions and limits of the study: The classifier was reported to diagnose cytomegalovirus status with high specificity and sensitivity in both the original and validation cohorts. Of the cluster scores, 85% to 95% were above 0 in a later analysis, which found that TCRs clustered in the first cohort also tended to co-occur in the approximately 110 validation repertoires. A total of around 150 TCR beta chains were listed by the study as associated with cytomegalovirus. In vitro tests confirmed that a few of the cytomegalovirus-associated TCR beta chains recognize cytomegalovirus antigens. While some public TCRs were present in many individuals, most TCR sequences turned up only very rarely across donors. A later analysis lacked HLA typing for the validation cohort, so it scored co-occurrence in that cohort across all 130 or so repertoires. The authors suggested that the approach could potentially be generalized to other disease states and immunological phenotypes.

Library generation was performed with the immunoSEQ multiplex PCR assay. Per the authors' processing: A statistical classification framework was developed to diagnose cytomegalovirus status using the catalog of TCR beta chain sequences. What TCRdb holds here is the immuneACCESS table cut down to in-frame rearrangements. Part of the clones is not present; checked against another copy, under half of the missing clones reflect an unresolved V gene, and the others are unexplained. Clone size and V and J calls were adopted from that table, with D and trimming inferred from the DNA. In this sample the table shows approximately 150,000 clones, almost 85% of which occur a single time. The ten largest account for around 9.6% of the sample. The germline V gene supplies CDR1 SGHTA and CDR2 FQGNSA. There are 15 amino acids in the CDR3, from cysteine to phenylalanine inclusive. Only CDR3 DNA remains: 45 bases, in frame from the first base. V is cut back by 7 bases and J by 3 bases, with 8 bases in the junction unmatched.

The source is a man between 25 and 39 years old in good health and CMV-seropositive. Sequenced sample: PBMCs. The rearranged chain carries TRBV7-2 and TRBJ2-1, and TRBD2 matches 8 of the central bases. The DNA reads as follows: TGTGCCAGCACCGGGGGGGGAATGGACTACAATGAGCAGTTCTTC. The translation is CASTGGGMDYNEQFF.